This TCR beta chain was identified in a study of technical replicates of blood from several donors. The method was immunoSEQ multiplex PCR; TCRdb's version includes in-frame clones alone and lacks a portion of them. Among about 94,000 clones listed, 95% were seen once. Germline lookup yields CDR1 MNHNS and CDR2 SASEGT. V was shortened by 5 bases and J by 2 bases, with 13 bases between the two germline ends. The CDR3 sequence is 15 residues long. In its sample, this clone was seen a few times. J is TRBJ2-1 and V is TRBV6-1; D is ambiguous. The TCR originated in a human donor in good health. Sequences were obtained from T cells isolated from PBMCs. The CDR3 DNA follows: TGTGCCAGCAGTCAGGTGGCACCGACCTACAATGAGCAGTTCTTC. Translated: CASSQVAPTYNEQFF.